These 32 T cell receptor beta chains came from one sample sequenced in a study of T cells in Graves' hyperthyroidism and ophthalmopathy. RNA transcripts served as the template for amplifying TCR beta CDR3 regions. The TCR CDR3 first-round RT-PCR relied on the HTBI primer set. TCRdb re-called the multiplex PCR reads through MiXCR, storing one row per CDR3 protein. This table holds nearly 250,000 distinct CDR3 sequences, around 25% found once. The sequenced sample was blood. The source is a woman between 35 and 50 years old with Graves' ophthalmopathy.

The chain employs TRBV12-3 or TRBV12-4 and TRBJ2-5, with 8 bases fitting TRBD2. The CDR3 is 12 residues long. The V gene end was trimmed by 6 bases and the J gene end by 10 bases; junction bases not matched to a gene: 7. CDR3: CASRSGLASQYF. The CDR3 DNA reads TGTGCCAGCAGGTCCGGACTAGCCAGCCAGTACTTC.

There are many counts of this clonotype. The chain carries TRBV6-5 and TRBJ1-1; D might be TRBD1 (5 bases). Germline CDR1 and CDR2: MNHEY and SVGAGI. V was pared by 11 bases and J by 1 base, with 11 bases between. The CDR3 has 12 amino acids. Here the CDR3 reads CAGGPTNTEAFF. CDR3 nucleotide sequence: TGTGCCGGGGGACCGACGAACACTGAAGCTTTCTTT.

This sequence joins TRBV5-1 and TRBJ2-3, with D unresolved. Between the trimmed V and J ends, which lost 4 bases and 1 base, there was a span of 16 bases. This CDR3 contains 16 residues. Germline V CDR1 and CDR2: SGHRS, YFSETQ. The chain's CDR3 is CASSPSVDFGTDTQYF. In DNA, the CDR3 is TGCGCCAGCAGCCCTAGTGTTGATTTCGGCACAGATACGCAGTATTTT. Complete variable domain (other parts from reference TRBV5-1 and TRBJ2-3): KAGVTQTPRYLIKTRGQQVTLSCSPISGHRSVSWYQQTPGQGLQFLFEYFSETQRNKGNFPGRFSGRQFSNSRSEMNVSTLELGDSALYLCASSPSVDFGTDTQYFGPGTRLTVL.

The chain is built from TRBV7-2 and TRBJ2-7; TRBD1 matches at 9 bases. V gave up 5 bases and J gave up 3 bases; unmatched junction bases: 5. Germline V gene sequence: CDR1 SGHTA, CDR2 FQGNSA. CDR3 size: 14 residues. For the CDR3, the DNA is TGTGCCAGCAGCCCTCAGACAGGGGGCTACGAGCAGTACTTC. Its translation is CASSPQTGGYEQYF.

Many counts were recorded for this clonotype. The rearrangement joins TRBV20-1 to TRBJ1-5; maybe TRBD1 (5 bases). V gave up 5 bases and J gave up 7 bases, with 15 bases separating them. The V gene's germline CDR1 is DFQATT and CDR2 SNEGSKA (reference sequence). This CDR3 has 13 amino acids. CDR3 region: CSARGVLGQPQHF. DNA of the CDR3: TGCAGTGCTCGGGGGGTTCTCGGGCAGCCCCAGCATTTT.

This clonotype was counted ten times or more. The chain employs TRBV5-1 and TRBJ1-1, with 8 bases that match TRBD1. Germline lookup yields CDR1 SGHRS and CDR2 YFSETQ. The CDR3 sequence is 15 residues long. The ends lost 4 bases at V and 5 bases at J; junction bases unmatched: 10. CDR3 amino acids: CASSLDRAAGTEAFF. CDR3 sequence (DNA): TGCGCCAGCAGCCTGGACAGGGCCGCGGGGACTGAAGCTTTCTTT. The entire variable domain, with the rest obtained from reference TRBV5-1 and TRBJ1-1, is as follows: KAGVTQTPRYLIKTRGQQVTLSCSPISGHRSVSWYQQTPGQGLQFLFEYFSETQRNKGNFPGRFSGRQFSNSRSEMNVSTLELGDSALYLCASSLDRAAGTEAFFGQGTRLTVV.

In DNA form, the CDR3 reads TGCAGCGTTGATAGGGACAACTCCTACAATGAGCAGTTCTTC. As protein: CSVDRDNSYNEQFF. The V call is TRBV29-1, the J call TRBJ2-1; perhaps TRBD1 as D (6 bases). Germline CDR1 and CDR2: SQVTM and ANQGSEA. Trimming shortened V by 3 bases and J by 0 bases, and 9 bases separated the two germline ends. This CDR3 contains 14 residues.

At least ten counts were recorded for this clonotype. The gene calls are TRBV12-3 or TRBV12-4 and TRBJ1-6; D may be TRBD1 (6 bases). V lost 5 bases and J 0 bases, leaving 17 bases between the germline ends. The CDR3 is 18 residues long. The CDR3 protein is CASSTGHRSSSYNSPLHF. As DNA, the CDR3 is TGTGCCAGCAGTACGGGACACCGATCAAGCTCCTATAATTCACCCCTCCACTTT.

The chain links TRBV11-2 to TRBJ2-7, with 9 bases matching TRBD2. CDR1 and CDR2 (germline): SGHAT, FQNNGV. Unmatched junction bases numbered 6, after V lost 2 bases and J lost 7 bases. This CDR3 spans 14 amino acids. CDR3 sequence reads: CASSLYLAGREQYF. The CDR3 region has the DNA TGTGCCAGCAGCTTATATCTAGCGGGGAGGGAGCAGTACTTC.

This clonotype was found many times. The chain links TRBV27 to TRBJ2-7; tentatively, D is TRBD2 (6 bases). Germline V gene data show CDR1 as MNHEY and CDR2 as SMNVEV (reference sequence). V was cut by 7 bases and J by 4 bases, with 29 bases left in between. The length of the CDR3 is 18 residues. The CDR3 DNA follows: TGTGCCAGCACCGAAATCCCCACACCGGGACTCCTAGGGTACGAGCAGTACTTC. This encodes CASTEIPTPGLLGYEQYF.

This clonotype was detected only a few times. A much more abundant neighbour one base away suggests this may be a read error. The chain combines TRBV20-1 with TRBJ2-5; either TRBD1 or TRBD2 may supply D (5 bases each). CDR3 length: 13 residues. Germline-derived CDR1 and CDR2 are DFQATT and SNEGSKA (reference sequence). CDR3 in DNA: TGCAGTGCTAGAGCTTCAGGGAGAAAGACCCCGTACTTC. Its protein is CSARASGRKTPYF.

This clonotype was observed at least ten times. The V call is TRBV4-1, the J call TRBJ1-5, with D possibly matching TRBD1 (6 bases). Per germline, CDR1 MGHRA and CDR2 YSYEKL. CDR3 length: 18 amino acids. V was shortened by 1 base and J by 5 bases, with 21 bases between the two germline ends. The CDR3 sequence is CASSQVNFIGTSDQPQHF. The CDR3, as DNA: TGCGCCAGCAGCCAAGTGAATTTCATAGGGACATCCGATCAGCCCCAGCATTTT.

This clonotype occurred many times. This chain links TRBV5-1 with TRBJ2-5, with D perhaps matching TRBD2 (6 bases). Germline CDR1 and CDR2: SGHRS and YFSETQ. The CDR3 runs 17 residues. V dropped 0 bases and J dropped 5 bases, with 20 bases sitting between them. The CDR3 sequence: CASSLGVGSAPTETQYF. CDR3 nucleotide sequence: TGCGCCAGCAGCTTGGGAGTCGGGAGCGCCCCCACCGAGACCCAGTACTTC.

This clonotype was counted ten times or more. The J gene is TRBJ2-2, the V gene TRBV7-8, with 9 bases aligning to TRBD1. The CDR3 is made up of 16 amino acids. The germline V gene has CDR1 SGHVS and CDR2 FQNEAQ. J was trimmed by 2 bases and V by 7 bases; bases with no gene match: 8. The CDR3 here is CASITDRGANTGELFF. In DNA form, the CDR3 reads TGTGCCAGCATAACAGACAGGGGGGCCAACACCGGGGAGCTGTTTTTT.

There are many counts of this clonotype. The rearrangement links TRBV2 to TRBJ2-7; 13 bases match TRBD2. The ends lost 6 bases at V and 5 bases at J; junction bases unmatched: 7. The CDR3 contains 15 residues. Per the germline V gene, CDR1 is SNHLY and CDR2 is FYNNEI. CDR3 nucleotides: TGTGCCAGCAGGAAACTAGCGGGAGGGTCCCACGAGCAGTACTTC. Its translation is CASRKLAGGSHEQYF.

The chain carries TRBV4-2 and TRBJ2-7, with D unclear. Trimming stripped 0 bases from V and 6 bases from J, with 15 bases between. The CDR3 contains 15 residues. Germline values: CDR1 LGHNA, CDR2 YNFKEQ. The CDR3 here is CASSQEGEPLSEQYF. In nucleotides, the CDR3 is TGTGCCAGCAGCCAAGAAGGCGAGCCCCTCTCCGAGCAGTACTTC.

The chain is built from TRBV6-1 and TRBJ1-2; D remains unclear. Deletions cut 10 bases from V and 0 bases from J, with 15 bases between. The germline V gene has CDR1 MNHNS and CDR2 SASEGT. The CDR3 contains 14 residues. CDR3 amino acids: CATSRTATNYGYTF. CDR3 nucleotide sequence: TGTGCCACCTCTCGGACGGCAACTAACTATGGCTACACCTTC.

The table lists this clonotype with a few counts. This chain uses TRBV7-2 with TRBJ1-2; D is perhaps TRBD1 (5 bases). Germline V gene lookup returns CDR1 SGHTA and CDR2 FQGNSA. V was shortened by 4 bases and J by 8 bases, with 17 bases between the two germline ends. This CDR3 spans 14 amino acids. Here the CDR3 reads CASSSLEGISGYTF. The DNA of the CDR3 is TGTGCCAGCAGCTCTTTGGAGGGGATTTCCGGCTACACCTTC.

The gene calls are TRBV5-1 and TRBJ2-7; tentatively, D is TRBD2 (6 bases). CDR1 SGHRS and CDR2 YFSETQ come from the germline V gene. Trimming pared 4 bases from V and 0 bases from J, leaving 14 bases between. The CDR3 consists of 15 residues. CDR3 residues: CASSLGSSASYEQYF. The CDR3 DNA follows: TGCGCCAGCAGCCTTGGTTCTAGCGCCTCCTACGAGCAGTACTTC.

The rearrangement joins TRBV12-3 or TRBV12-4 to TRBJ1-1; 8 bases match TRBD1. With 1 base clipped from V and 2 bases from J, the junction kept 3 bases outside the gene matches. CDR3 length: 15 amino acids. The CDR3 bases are TGTGCCAGCAGTTTAGAGACAGGGGCAAACACTGAAGCTTTCTTT. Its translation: CASSLETGANTEAFF.

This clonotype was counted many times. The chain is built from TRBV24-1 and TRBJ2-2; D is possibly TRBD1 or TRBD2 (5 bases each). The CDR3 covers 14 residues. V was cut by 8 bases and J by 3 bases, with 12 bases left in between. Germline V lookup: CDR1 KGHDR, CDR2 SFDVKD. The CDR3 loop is CATTDRGDTGELFF. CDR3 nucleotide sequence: TGTGCCACCACCGACAGAGGGGACACCGGGGAGCTGTTTTTT.

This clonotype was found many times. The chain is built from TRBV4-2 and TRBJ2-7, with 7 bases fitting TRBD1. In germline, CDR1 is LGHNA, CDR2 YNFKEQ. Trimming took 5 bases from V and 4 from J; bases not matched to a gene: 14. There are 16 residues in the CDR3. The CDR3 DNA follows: TGTGCCAGCAGCAAAGGAGCCGAGACAGGGATGTACGAGCAGTACTTC. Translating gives CASSKGAETGMYEQYF.

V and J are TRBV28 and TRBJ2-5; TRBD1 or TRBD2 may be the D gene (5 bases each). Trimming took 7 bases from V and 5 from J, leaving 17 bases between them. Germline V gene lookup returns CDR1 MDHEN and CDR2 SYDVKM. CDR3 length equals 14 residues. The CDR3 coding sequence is TGTGCCAGCACTCCCGGGGCTAGTGTGGAGACCCAGTACTTC. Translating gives CASTPGASVETQYF.

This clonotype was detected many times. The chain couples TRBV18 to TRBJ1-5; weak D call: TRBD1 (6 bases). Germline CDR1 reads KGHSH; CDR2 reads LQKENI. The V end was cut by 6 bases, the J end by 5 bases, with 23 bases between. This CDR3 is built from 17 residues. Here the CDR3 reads CASSSSGATGLDQPQHF. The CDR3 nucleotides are TGTGCCAGCTCGTCATCGGGAGCGACAGGTCTAGATCAGCCCCAGCATTTT. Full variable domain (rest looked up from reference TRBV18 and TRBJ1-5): NAGVMQNPRHLVRRRGQEARLRCSPMKGHSHVYWYRQLPEEGLKFMVYLQKENIIDESGMPKERFSAEFPKEGPSILRIQQVVRGDSAAYFCASSSSGATGLDQPQHFGDGTRLSIL.

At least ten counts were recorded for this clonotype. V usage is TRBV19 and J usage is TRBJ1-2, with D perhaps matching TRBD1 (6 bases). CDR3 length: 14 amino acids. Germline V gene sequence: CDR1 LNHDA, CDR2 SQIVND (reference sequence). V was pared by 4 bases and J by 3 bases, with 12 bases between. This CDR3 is CASSNPGQHYGYTF. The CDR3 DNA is TGTGCCAGTAGTAATCCCGGACAGCACTATGGCTACACCTTC.

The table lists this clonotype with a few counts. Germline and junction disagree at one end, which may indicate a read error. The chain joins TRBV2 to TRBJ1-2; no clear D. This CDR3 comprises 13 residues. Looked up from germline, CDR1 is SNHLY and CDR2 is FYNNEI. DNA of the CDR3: TGTGCCAGCAGTCCCCTAGGGAACTATGGCAACACCTTC. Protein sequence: CASSPLGNYGNTF.

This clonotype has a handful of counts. The CDR3 bases are TGTGCCAGCAGGTCAGCCGGGACAGCCCTGAACACTGAAGCTTTCTTT. Its protein product is CASRSAGTALNTEAFF. The chain carries TRBV12-3 or TRBV12-4 and TRBJ1-1; 7 bases fit TRBD1. J gave up 0 bases and V 6 bases, and 10 bases lay outside the gene matches. CDR3 length: 16 amino acids.

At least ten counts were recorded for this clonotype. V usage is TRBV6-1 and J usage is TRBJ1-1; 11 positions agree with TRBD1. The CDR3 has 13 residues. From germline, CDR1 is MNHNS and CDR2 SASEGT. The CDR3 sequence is CGILGTGGTEAFF. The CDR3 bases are TGTGGCATTTTGGGGACAGGGGGGACTGAAGCTTTCTTT.

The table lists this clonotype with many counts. The CDR3 is CSARSLWVTETQYF. Written as DNA, the CDR3 is TGCAGTGCTAGGAGCCTGTGGGTTACAGAGACCCAGTACTTC. The rearrangement joins TRBV20-1 to TRBJ2-5; no firm D call. CDR3 length: 14 amino acids. The V gene's germline CDR1 is DFQATT and CDR2 SNEGSKA (reference sequence). The V end lost 3 bases, the J end lost 4 bases, and 15 bases lay between the germline ends.

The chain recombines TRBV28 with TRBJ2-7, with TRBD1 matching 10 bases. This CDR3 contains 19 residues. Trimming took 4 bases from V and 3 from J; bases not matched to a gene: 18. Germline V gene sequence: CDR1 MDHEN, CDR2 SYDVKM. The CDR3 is CASSSPSRQGAALFYEQYF. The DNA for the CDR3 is TGTGCCAGCAGTTCGCCTTCTCGACAGGGGGCAGCCCTATTCTACGAGCAGTACTTC.

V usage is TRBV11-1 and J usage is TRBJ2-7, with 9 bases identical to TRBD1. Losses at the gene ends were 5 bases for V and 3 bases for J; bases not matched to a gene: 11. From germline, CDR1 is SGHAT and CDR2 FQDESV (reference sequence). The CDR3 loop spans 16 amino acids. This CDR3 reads CASSPKDRGTLYEQYF. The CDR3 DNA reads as TGTGCCAGCAGCCCAAAAGACAGGGGGACCCTCTACGAGCAGTACTTC.

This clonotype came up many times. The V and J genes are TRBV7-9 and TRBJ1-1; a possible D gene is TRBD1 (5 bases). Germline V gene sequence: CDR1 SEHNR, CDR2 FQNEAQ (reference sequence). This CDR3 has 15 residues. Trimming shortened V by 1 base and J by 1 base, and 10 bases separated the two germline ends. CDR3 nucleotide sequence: TGTGCCAGCAGCTTAGTCCAGGGACCGAACACTGAAGCTTTCTTT. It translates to CASSLVQGPNTEAFF.